Below are 21 T cell receptor beta chains sequenced from a single sample in a study of blood T cell repertoires in COVID-19. Sequenced by immunoSEQ multiplex PCR; TCRdb stores in-frame clones only, minus some. The sample has 130,000 to 150,000 clones; around 83% are singletons. Sequencing used PBMCs or T cells enriched from blood (not recorded which). The receptors derive from a woman aged 50 to 60 who had been exposed to COVID-19.

V is TRBV5-1 and J is TRBJ1-4; possible D gene TRBD1, 5 bases. Per the germline V gene, CDR1 is SGHRS and CDR2 is YFSETQ. With 0 bases removed from V and 0 bases from J, the gap between germline ends came to 9 bases. CDR3 size: 16 residues. The CDR3, as DNA: TGCGCCAGCAGCTTGGACGGGGGGGCAACTAATGAAAAACTGTTTTTT. Protein: CASSLDGGATNEKLFF. The full variable domain, its missing parts supplied by reference TRBV5-1 and TRBJ1-4, is KAGVTQTPRYLIKTRGQQVTLSCSPISGHRSVSWYQQTPGQGLQFLFEYFSETQRNKGNFPGRFSGRQFSNSRSEMNVSTLELGDSALYLCASSLDGGATNEKLFFGSGTQLSVL.

This clone has only a few counts. V usage is TRBV5-1 and J usage is TRBJ1-1; 9 nucleotides match TRBD1. After removal of 0 bases from V and 4 bases from J, the junction contained 7 bases not matched to a gene. Per germline, CDR1 SGHRS and CDR2 YFSETQ. The CDR3 runs to 16 residues. The CDR3, as DNA: TGCGCCAGCAGCTTGGGGGCGGGACAGGGTAGCACTGAAGCTTTCTTT. This encodes CASSLGAGQGSTEAFF.

The chain is built from TRBV6-6 and TRBJ1-3; 9 positions agree with TRBD1. The CDR3 sequence is 14 residues long. V gave up 9 bases and J gave up 6 bases; unmatched junction bases: 9. Germline CDR1 and CDR2: MNHNY and SVGAGI (reference sequence). The CDR3 DNA is TGTGCCAGTACAGGGGGCGTGCGAGAAAACACCATATATTTT. Translation: CASTGGVRENTIYF.

The chain has TRBV5-8 and TRBJ2-1; D perhaps matches TRBD1 (5 bases). This CDR3 has 15 residues. Trimming pared 0 bases from V and 7 bases from J, leaving 14 bases between. Germline assignment: CDR1 SGHTS and CDR2 YDEGEE. The chain's CDR3 is CASSLGAGQNNEQFF. The CDR3 DNA follows: TGTGCCAGCAGCTTGGGGGCAGGGCAGAATAATGAGCAGTTCTTC.

V usage is TRBV5-4 and J usage is TRBJ2-1, with TRBD1 matching over 12 bases. Germline loops: CDR1 SGHNT, CDR2 YYREEE (reference sequence). V gave up 10 bases and J gave up 7 bases; unmatched junction bases: 9. The CDR3 covers 14 residues. Here the CDR3 reads CAGGRDRGRNEQFF. CDR3 coding DNA: TGTGCCGGGGGACGGGACAGGGGGCGGAATGAGCAGTTCTTC.

This clone was detected only once. This chain connects TRBV29-1 to TRBJ2-5, with 12 bases aligning to TRBD2. Germline-derived CDR1 and CDR2 are SQVTM and ANQGSEA. The CDR3 consists of 13 residues. The J segment lost 4 bases and the V segment lost 5 bases, leaving 2 bases of the junction unmatched. CDR3 sequence: CSVTSGGRETQYF. Written as DNA, the CDR3 is TGCAGCGTTACTAGCGGGGGGAGAGAGACCCAGTACTTC.

The chain carries TRBV11-2 and TRBJ1-3, with TRBD1 matching 7 bases. CDR1 is SGHAT, CDR2 FQNNGV, per germline. The CDR3 length is 17 residues. J gave up 11 bases and V 6 bases, and 22 bases lay outside the gene matches. CDR3 nucleotide sequence: TGTGCCAGCAGAACCATTCGTCGACAGGGCCTAAATCCGGCCATATATTTT. Protein product: CASRTIRRQGLNPAIYF.

The V call is TRBV19, the J call TRBJ2-1; 9 nucleotides agree with TRBD2. The germline V gene has CDR1 LNHDA and CDR2 SQIVND (reference sequence). V shed 5 bases, J shed 9 bases, and the junction held 5 bases outside the gene matches. The length of the CDR3 is 13 residues. This chain's CDR3 is CASSWRGGVEQFF. In DNA form, the CDR3 reads TGTGCCAGTAGTTGGCGGGGGGGAGTTGAGCAGTTCTTC.

J is TRBJ2-2 and V is TRBV10-3; unclear D gene. Looked up from germline, CDR1 is ENHRY and CDR2 is SYGVKD. The CDR3 has 16 residues. Trimming removed 0 bases from V and 1 base from J, with 9 bases in between. The CDR3 DNA sequence: TGTGCCATCAGTGAGTCGCCGACTTTGAACACCGGGGAGCTGTTTTTT. The encoded protein is CAISESPTLNTGELFF.

This chain joins TRBV4-1 and TRBJ2-3; 7 nucleotides agree with TRBD2. Trimming cost V 1 base and J 2 bases; bases outside gene matches: 18. CDR3 size: 20 residues. Looked up from germline, CDR1 is MGHRA and CDR2 is YSYEKL. CDR3 nucleotides: TGCGCCAGCAGCCAAGTGGCGGGAGCCGGAGGATGGGCAAACACAGATACGCAGTATTTT. Amino acids: CASSQVAGAGGWANTDTQYF.

The chain links TRBV27 to TRBJ2-1; maybe TRBD2 (5 bases). Germline V lookup: CDR1 MNHEY, CDR2 SMNVEV (reference sequence). V dropped 5 bases and J dropped 7 bases, with 15 bases sitting between them. This CDR3 contains 14 residues. The CDR3 DNA sequence: TGTGCCAGCAGTGACCGGGATGCTGAGAATGAGCAGTTCTTC. It translates to CASSDRDAENEQFF.

The chain couples TRBV11-2 to TRBJ2-1; D is unresolved. V gave up 4 bases and J gave up 4 bases, with 17 bases separating them. Germline CDR1 and CDR2: SGHAT and FQNNGV. This CDR3 is 16 amino acids long. The CDR3, as DNA: TGTGCCAGCAGCTCCGAGCCCCCGAAGCTGTACAATGAGCAGTTCTTC. Residues: CASSSEPPKLYNEQFF.

The chain combines TRBV6-5 with TRBJ1-5, with TRBD1 as a possible D gene (6 bases). The CDR3 has 14 residues. Germline lookup yields CDR1 MNHEY and CDR2 SVGAGI. Trimming removed 10 bases at V and 8 bases at J, with 21 bases between. The CDR3 sequence: CAISGTGPIKPQHF. In DNA form, the CDR3 reads TGTGCCATCTCCGGTACAGGGCCAATCAAGCCCCAGCATTTT.

The chain links TRBV24-1 to TRBJ2-2; 10 positions agree with TRBD2. The V and J ends lost 7 bases and 1 base, in that order; junction bases with no gene match: 5. Germline V gene data show CDR1 as KGHDR and CDR2 as SFDVKD. This CDR3 region has 16 residues. DNA of the CDR3: TGTGCCACCAGCGACAGGACTAGCGGGAACACCGGGGAGCTGTTTTTT. Translation gives CATSDRTSGNTGELFF.

This chain uses TRBV29-1 with TRBJ2-5; the match to TRBD1 covers 7 bases. Germline CDR1 SQVTM, CDR2 ANQGSEA. The CDR3 extends over 12 amino acids. J was trimmed by 9 bases and V by 7 bases; bases with no gene match: 11. Here the CDR3 reads CSAWTGAGAQYF. For the CDR3, the DNA is TGCAGCGCATGGACAGGAGCTGGGGCCCAGTACTTC.

This chain connects TRBV7-6 to TRBJ2-1; D is perhaps TRBD1 (6 bases). V was clipped by 5 bases and J by 7 bases, with 18 bases between them. Germline-derived CDR1 and CDR2 are SGHVS and FNYEAQ. This CDR3 comprises 15 residues. The CDR3 nucleotides are TGTGCCAGCAGCGCCAACCCGAGTACAGGGAATGAGCAGTTCTTC. Protein product: CASSANPSTGNEQFF.

The CDR3 loop is CASSSPARAGANVLTF. The CDR3 bases are TGTGCCAGCAGCTCCCCTGCCAGGGCTGGGGCCAACGTCCTGACTTTC. The rearrangement links TRBV3-1 (or the pseudogene TRBV3-2) to TRBJ2-6; possibly TRBD1 for D (5 bases). Germline V gives CDR1 LGHDT, CDR2 YNNKEL (reference sequence). Trimming cost V 5 bases and J 2 bases, with 13 bases left between them. The CDR3 spans 16 residues.

The chain employs TRBV6-5 and TRBJ1-2; D perhaps matches TRBD1 (6 bases). Looked up from germline, CDR1 is MNHEY and CDR2 is SVGAGI. This CDR3 has 15 residues. V was clipped by 6 bases and J by 8 bases, with 22 bases between them. This chain's CDR3 is CASRPHRATSGGYTF. The CDR3 bases are TGTGCCAGCAGACCCCACAGGGCCACTTCTGGGGGCTACACCTTC.

The V gene is TRBV5-1, the J gene TRBJ2-7, with 7 bases that match TRBD2. V shed 4 bases and J 3 bases; nucleotides not matched to a gene: 22. Germline CDR1 and CDR2: SGHRS and YFSETQ. This CDR3 contains 19 residues. The CDR3 loop reads CASSGSPGTPEGGVYEQYF. CDR3 nucleotides: TGCGCCAGCAGCGGGTCCCCCGGGACGCCAGAGGGAGGGGTCTACGAGCAGTACTTC.

This clone was seen only a few times. CDR3 sequence: CSASHGGSNQPQHF. CDR3 coding DNA: TGCAGTGCTAGTCACGGGGGAAGCAATCAGCCCCAGCATTTT. J is TRBJ1-5 and V is TRBV20-1; D possibly corresponds to TRBD1 (5 bases). The germline gives CDR1 DFQATT, CDR2 SNEGSKA (reference sequence). V was pared by 3 bases and J by 1 base, with 10 bases between. The CDR3 length is 14 residues.

This chain's CDR3 is CASSQQNIQYF. DNA of the CDR3: TGTGCCAGCAGCCAACAGAACATTCAGTACTTC. This chain joins TRBV3-1 (or the pseudogene TRBV3-2) and TRBJ2-4, with D unclear. The CDR3 has 11 residues. From germline, CDR1 is LGHDT and CDR2 YNNKEL (reference sequence). Trimming pared 2 bases from V and 7 bases from J, leaving 3 bases between.